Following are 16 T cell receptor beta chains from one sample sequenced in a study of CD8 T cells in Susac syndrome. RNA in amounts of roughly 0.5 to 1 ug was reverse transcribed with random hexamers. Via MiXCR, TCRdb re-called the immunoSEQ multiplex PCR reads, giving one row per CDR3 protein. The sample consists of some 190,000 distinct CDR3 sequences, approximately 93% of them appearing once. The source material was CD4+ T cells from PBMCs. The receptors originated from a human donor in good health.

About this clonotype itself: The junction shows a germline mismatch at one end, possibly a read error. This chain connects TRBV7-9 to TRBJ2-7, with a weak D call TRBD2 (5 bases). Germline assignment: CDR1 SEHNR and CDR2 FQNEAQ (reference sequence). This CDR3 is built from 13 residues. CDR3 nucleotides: TGTACCAGCAGCTTAGTAGGAGGTTACGAGCAGTACTTC. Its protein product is CTSSLVGGYEQYF.

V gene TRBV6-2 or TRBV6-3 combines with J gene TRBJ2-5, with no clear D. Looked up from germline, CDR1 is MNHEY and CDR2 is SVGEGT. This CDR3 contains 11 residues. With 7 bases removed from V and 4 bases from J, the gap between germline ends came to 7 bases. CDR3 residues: CASTPGETQYF. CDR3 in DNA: TGTGCCAGCACCCCTGGAGAGACCCAGTACTTC.

CDR3 protein: CASKLGVTYNEQFF. The CDR3 DNA sequence: TGTGCCAGTAAATTAGGGGTAACCTACAATGAGCAGTTCTTC. V is TRBV19 and J is TRBJ2-1; D possibly corresponds to TRBD1 (5 bases). CDR1 LNHDA and CDR2 SQIVND come from the germline V gene (reference sequence). V lost 7 bases and J 2 bases, leaving 12 bases between the germline ends. This CDR3 spans 14 amino acids.

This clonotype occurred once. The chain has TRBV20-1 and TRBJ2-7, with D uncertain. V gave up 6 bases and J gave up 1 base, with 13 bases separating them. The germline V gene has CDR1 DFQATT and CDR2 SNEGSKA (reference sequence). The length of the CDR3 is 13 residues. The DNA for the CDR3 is TGCAGTGCCCAGAACCTCCCATCCTACGAGCAGTACTTC. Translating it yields CSAQNLPSYEQYF.

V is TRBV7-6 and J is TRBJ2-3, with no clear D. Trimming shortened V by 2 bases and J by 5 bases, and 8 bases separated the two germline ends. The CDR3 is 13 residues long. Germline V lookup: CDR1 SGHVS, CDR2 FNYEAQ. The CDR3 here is CASSLFNGDTQYF. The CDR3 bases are TGTGCCAGCAGCTTATTCAATGGAGATACGCAGTATTTT.

This CDR3 reads CASSHWTSPTGELFF. The CDR3 DNA reads as TGTGCCAGCAGCCATTGGACTAGCCCCACCGGGGAGCTGTTTTTT. The chain couples TRBV14 to TRBJ2-2; TRBD2 matches at 8 bases. The CDR3 length is 15 residues. V trimming: 3 bases; J trimming: 4 bases; junction bases outside the gene matches: 4. CDR1 SGHDN and CDR2 FVKESK come from the germline V gene.

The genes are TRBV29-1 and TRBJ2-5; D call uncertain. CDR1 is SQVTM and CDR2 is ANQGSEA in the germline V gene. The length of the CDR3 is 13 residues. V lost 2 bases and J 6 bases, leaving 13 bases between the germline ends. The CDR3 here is CSVEPAGIQTQYF. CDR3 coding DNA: TGCAGCGTTGAACCGGCTGGGATCCAGACCCAGTACTTC. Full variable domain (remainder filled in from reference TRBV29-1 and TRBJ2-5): SAVISQKPSRDICQRGTSLTIQCQVDSQVTMMFWYRQQPGQSLTLIATANQGSEATYESGFVIDKFPISRPNLTFSTLTVSNMSPEDSSIYLCSVEPAGIQTQYFGPGTRLLVL.

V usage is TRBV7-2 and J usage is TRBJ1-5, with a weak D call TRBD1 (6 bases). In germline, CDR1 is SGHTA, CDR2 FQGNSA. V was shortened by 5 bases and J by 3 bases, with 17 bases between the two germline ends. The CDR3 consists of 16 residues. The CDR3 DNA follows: TGTGCCAGCAGCCGACAGGCGGGCATTTCCAATCAGCCCCAGCATTTT. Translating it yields CASSRQAGISNQPQHF.

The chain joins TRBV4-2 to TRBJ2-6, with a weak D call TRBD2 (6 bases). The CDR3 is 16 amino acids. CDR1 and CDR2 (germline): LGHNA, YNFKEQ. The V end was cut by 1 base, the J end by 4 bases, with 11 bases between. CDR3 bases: TGTGCCAGCAGCCAAGTTGCGGGGTCCGGGGCCAACGTCCTGACTTTC. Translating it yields CASSQVAGSGANVLTF.

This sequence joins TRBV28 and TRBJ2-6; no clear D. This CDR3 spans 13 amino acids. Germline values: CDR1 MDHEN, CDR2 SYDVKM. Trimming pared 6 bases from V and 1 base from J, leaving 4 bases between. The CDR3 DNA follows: TGTGCCAGCAGAATGTCTGGGGCCAACGTCCTGACTTTC. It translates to CASRMSGANVLTF.

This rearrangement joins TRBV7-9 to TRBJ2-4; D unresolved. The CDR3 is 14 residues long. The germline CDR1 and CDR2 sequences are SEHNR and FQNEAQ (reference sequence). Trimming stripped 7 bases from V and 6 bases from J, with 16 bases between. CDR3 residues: CASTPDRFPNIQYF. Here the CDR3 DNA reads TGTGCCAGCACCCCGGACCGTTTCCCAAACATTCAGTACTTC.

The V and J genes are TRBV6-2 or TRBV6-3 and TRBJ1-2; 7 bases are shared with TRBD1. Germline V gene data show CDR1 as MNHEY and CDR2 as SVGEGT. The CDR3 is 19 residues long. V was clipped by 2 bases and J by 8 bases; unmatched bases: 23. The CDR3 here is CASSYHPGTAQPMIKGYTF. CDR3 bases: TGTGCCAGCAGTTACCACCCCGGGACAGCGCAACCTATGATCAAGGGCTACACCTTC.

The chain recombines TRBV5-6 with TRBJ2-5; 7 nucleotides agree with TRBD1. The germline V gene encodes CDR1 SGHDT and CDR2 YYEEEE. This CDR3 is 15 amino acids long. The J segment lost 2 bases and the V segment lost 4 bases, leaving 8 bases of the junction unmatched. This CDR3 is CASSRSGTDQETQYF. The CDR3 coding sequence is TGTGCCAGCAGCCGTTCCGGGACAGATCAAGAGACCCAGTACTTC.

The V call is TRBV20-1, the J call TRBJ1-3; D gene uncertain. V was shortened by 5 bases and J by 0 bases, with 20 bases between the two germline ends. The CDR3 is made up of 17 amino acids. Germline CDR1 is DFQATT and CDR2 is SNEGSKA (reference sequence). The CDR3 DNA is TGCAGTGCTCGACCCGACCAGGTCCCTTACTCTGGAAACACCATATATTTT. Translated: CSARPDQVPYSGNTIYF.

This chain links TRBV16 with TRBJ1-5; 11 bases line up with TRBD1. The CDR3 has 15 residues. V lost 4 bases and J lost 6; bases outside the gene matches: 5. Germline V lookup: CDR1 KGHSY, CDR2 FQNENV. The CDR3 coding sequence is TGTGCCAGCAGCCTAACGGGACAGGGGGTTCAGCCCCAGCATTTT. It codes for CASSLTGQGVQPQHF.

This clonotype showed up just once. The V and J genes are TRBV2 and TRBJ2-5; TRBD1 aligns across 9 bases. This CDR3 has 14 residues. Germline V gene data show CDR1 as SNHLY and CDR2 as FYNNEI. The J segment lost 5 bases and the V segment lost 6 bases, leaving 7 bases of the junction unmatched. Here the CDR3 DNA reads TGTGCCAGCAGGATAGGGACAGGGAGGGAGACCCAGTACTTC. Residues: CASRIGTGRETQYF.